A selection of T cell receptor beta chains follows, all from one sample in a study of CD8+ T cells in alopecia areata. Only in-frame clones appear in the TCRdb table, and some are missing; sequencing was by immunoSEQ multiplex PCR. The sample shows roughly 130,000 clones, about 57% of them seen only once. The specimen comprised CD4+ T cells sorted from blood, sampled at week 0. These receptor sequences come from a human donor with alopecia areata. Both conserved end residues are part of each CDR3. Each record gives: D gene, clone size, J gene, V gene, CDR3 protein, CDR3 DNA. D genes are given only for firm matches. Not all rows give a size; the values are once, few, many and, for expanded clones, a class.

D gene: -
clone size: -
J gene: TRBJ1-1
V gene: TRBV6-5
CDR3 protein: CASSYVEGSPEAFF
CDR3 DNA: TGTGCCAGCAGTTACGTGGAGGGGAGCCCTGAAGCTTTCTTT

D gene: -
clone size: few
J gene: TRBJ1-2
V gene: TRBV30
CDR3 protein: CAWRGHTDYTF
CDR3 DNA: TGTGCCTGGAGGGGGCACACTGACTACACCTTC

D gene: TRBD2
clone size: once
J gene: TRBJ2-5
V gene: TRBV7-2
CDR3 protein: CASSPPGGGWETQYF
CDR3 DNA: TGTGCCAGCAGCCCACCCGGGGGGGGATGGGAGACCCAGTACTTC

D gene: -
clone size: -
J gene: TRBJ1-5
V gene: TRBV27
CDR3 protein: CASSSSVVATQHF
CDR3 DNA: TGTGCCAGCAGTTCGTCCGTAGTCGCGACCCAGCATTTT

D gene: -
clone size: -
J gene: TRBJ2-7
V gene: TRBV28
CDR3 protein: CASSSQTVFEQYF
CDR3 DNA: TGTGCCAGCAGTTCCCAGACTGTATTCGAGCAGTACTTC

D gene: -
clone size: -
J gene: TRBJ2-5
V gene: TRBV25-1
CDR3 protein: CASSDNTIGTQYF
CDR3 DNA: TGTGCCAGCAGTGATAATACTATTGGGACCCAGTACTTC

D gene: TRBD2
clone size: -
J gene: TRBJ2-7
V gene: TRBV28
CDR3 protein: CASSSGLADSYEQYF
CDR3 DNA: TGTGCCAGCAGTTCAGGACTAGCCGACTCCTACGAGCAGTACTTC

D gene: -
clone size: -
J gene: TRBJ1-1
V gene: TRBV7-9
CDR3 protein: CASSLLGGAEAFF
CDR3 DNA: TGTGCCAGCAGCTTACTTGGTGGCGCTGAAGCTTTCTTT

D gene: TRBD1
clone size: -
J gene: TRBJ2-5
V gene: TRBV7-9
CDR3 protein: CASSFTDRGETQYF
CDR3 DNA: TGTGCCAGCAGCTTCACGGACAGGGGAGAGACCCAGTACTTC

D gene: TRBD2
clone size: few
J gene: TRBJ2-7
V gene: TRBV30
CDR3 protein: CAWSLWREGRNEQYF
CDR3 DNA: TGTGCCTGGAGTCTGTGGCGGGAGGGCCGCAACGAGCAGTACTTC

D gene: -
clone size: -
J gene: TRBJ2-3
V gene: TRBV11-2
CDR3 protein: CASSFTGRGVDTQYF
CDR3 DNA: TGTGCCAGCAGCTTCACGGGCAGGGGAGTGGATACGCAGTATTTT

D gene: -
clone size: -
J gene: TRBJ1-2
V gene: TRBV5-6
CDR3 protein: CASSLVAGPLNYGYTF
CDR3 DNA: TGTGCCAGCAGCTTGGTTGCAGGGCCCCTTAACTATGGCTACACCTTC

D gene: -
clone size: -
J gene: TRBJ2-3
V gene: TRBV5-1
CDR3 protein: CASSLATGGDTQYF
CDR3 DNA: TGCGCCAGCAGCTTGGCTACTGGGGGAGATACGCAGTATTTT

D gene: -
clone size: -
J gene: TRBJ1-2
V gene: TRBV5-4
CDR3 protein: CASSFRGADYGYTF
CDR3 DNA: TGTGCCAGCAGCTTTCGGGGTGCGGACTATGGCTACACCTTC

D gene: TRBD1
clone size: few
J gene: TRBJ2-5
V gene: TRBV6-5
CDR3 protein: CASSLYRGETQYF
CDR3 DNA: TGTGCCAGCAGTCTGTACAGGGGAGAGACCCAGTACTTC

D gene: -
clone size: -
J gene: TRBJ2-7
V gene: TRBV27
CDR3 protein: CASITDLCVDYEQYF
CDR3 DNA: TGTGCCAGCATTACGGACCTGTGTGTCGATTACGAGCAGTACTTC

D gene: TRBD2
clone size: -
J gene: TRBJ2-7
V gene: TRBV5-1
CDR3 protein: CASSKGTSEFEQYF
CDR3 DNA: TGCGCCAGCAGCAAAGGGACTAGCGAGTTCGAGCAGTACTTC

D gene: -
clone size: -
J gene: TRBJ1-2
V gene: TRBV4-2
CDR3 protein: CASSQDWESGGYTF
CDR3 DNA: TGTGCCAGCAGCCAAGATTGGGAGTCCGGTGGCTACACCTTC

D gene: TRBD1
clone size: -
J gene: TRBJ1-4
V gene: TRBV7-2
CDR3 protein: CASSLAGTGGEKLFF
CDR3 DNA: TGTGCCAGCAGCTTAGCCGGGACAGGCGGCGAAAAACTGTTTTTT

D gene: TRBD1
clone size: -
J gene: TRBJ1-2
V gene: TRBV6-5
CDR3 protein: CASSRQGAQSGYTF
CDR3 DNA: TGTGCCAGCAGTCGACAGGGGGCTCAAAGTGGCTACACCTTC

D gene: -
clone size: -
J gene: TRBJ1-6
V gene: TRBV5-6
CDR3 protein: CASSLDRVNSPLHF
CDR3 DNA: TGTGCCAGCAGCTTGGACAGGGTGAATTCACCCCTCCACTTT

D gene: -
clone size: few
J gene: TRBJ2-7
V gene: TRBV29-1
CDR3 protein: CSAGKGVAYEQYF
CDR3 DNA: TGCAGCGCTGGAAAGGGGGTTGCTTACGAGCAGTACTTC

D gene: -
clone size: -
J gene: TRBJ1-2
V gene: TRBV18
CDR3 protein: CASSPLRSGPYGYTF
CDR3 DNA: TGTGCCAGCTCACCTTTGCGATCGGGGCCCTATGGCTACACCTTC

D gene: -
clone size: once
J gene: TRBJ2-7
V gene: TRBV18
CDR3 protein: CASSPPGEEEQYF
CDR3 DNA: TGTGCCAGCTCACCCCCAGGGGAGGAAGAGCAGTACTTC

D gene: -
clone size: -
J gene: TRBJ2-1
V gene: TRBV5-6
CDR3 protein: CASSFDSGSNNEQFF
CDR3 DNA: TGTGCCAGCAGCTTTGATTCGGGGTCTAACAATGAGCAGTTCTTC

D gene: -
clone size: few
J gene: TRBJ1-2
V gene: TRBV28
CDR3 protein: CASSHREYTF
CDR3 DNA: TGTGCCAGCAGTCACAGGGAGTACACCTTC

D gene: -
clone size: -
J gene: TRBJ1-2
V gene: TRBV7-9
CDR3 protein: CASSLADGQGYRVTF
CDR3 DNA: TGTGCCAGCAGCTTAGCTGATGGGCAGGGCTACAGGGTCACCTTC

D gene: -
clone size: -
J gene: TRBJ1-6
V gene: TRBV7-9
CDR3 protein: CASSFSGGSYNSPLHF
CDR3 DNA: TGTGCCAGCAGCTTCTCCGGGGGCTCCTATAATTCACCCCTCCACTTT

D gene: -
clone size: -
J gene: TRBJ1-1
V gene: TRBV7-9
CDR3 protein: CASSLVGQAGAAFF
CDR3 DNA: TGTGCCAGCAGCTTAGTTGGGCAGGCCGGGGCAGCTTTCTTT

D gene: TRBD2
clone size: few
J gene: TRBJ2-5
V gene: TRBV5-4
CDR3 protein: CASSPGGAQETQYF
CDR3 DNA: TGTGCCAGCAGCCCCGGGGGGGCCCAAGAGACCCAGTACTTC

D gene: -
clone size: -
J gene: TRBJ2-3
V gene: TRBV7-9
CDR3 protein: CASSLERRDTQYF
CDR3 DNA: TGTGCCAGCAGCTTGGAAAGAAGGGATACGCAGTATTTT

D gene: TRBD1
clone size: -
J gene: TRBJ2-5
V gene: TRBV28
CDR3 protein: CAVPGQGSQTQYF
CDR3 DNA: TGTGCCGTGCCGGGACAGGGTTCCCAGACCCAGTACTTC

D gene: -
clone size: -
J gene: TRBJ2-7
V gene: TRBV28
CDR3 protein: CASSLSGISYEQYF
CDR3 DNA: TGTGCCAGCAGTTTATCAGGCATTTCCTACGAGCAGTACTTC

D gene: TRBD2
clone size: few
J gene: TRBJ2-3
V gene: TRBV5-4
CDR3 protein: CASSPASGGDTDTQYF
CDR3 DNA: TGTGCCAGCAGCCCAGCTAGCGGGGGTGACACAGATACGCAGTATTTT

D gene: -
clone size: -
J gene: TRBJ2-7
V gene: TRBV4-1
CDR3 protein: CASSQMGMGDEQYF
CDR3 DNA: TGCGCCAGCAGCCAAATGGGGATGGGGGACGAGCAGTACTTC

D gene: -
clone size: few
J gene: TRBJ1-1
V gene: TRBV4-1
CDR3 protein: CASSPATAVSTEAFF
CDR3 DNA: TGCGCCAGCAGCCCAGCAACGGCTGTGAGCACTGAAGCTTTCTTT

D gene: -
clone size: few
J gene: TRBJ2-3
V gene: TRBV5-1
CDR3 protein: CASSLGDTQYF
CDR3 DNA: TGCGCCAGCAGCTTAGGAGATACGCAGTATTTT

D gene: -
clone size: -
J gene: TRBJ1-2
V gene: TRBV9
CDR3 protein: CASSETPQNYGYTF
CDR3 DNA: TGTGCCAGCAGCGAGACTCCTCAAAACTATGGCTACACCTTC

D gene: -
clone size: -
J gene: TRBJ2-3
V gene: TRBV25-1
CDR3 protein: CASSEFKDSDTQYF
CDR3 DNA: TGTGCCAGCAGTGAATTTAAAGACTCAGATACGCAGTATTTT

D gene: -
clone size: -
J gene: TRBJ1-2
V gene: TRBV5-1
CDR3 protein: CASSRGTVYGYTF
CDR3 DNA: TGCGCCAGCAGCCGCGGGACCGTCTATGGCTACACCTTC

D gene: TRBD2
clone size: -
J gene: TRBJ2-7
V gene: TRBV2
CDR3 protein: CASSDGGSYEQYF
CDR3 DNA: TGTGCCAGCAGTGACGGGGGGTCGTACGAGCAGTACTTC

D gene: TRBD2
clone size: -
J gene: TRBJ2-7
V gene: TRBV7-9
CDR3 protein: CASSLDSSGGYEQYF
CDR3 DNA: TGTGCCAGCAGCTTAGACTCTAGCGGGGGCTACGAGCAGTACTTC

D gene: -
clone size: -
J gene: TRBJ1-4
V gene: TRBV29-1
CDR3 protein: CSVARGTNEKLFF
CDR3 DNA: TGCAGCGTTGCGAGGGGTACTAATGAAAAACTGTTTTTT

D gene: -
clone size: -
J gene: TRBJ2-5
V gene: TRBV9
CDR3 protein: CASSASPIMAETQYF
CDR3 DNA: TGTGCCAGCAGCGCATCCCCAATTATGGCAGAGACCCAGTACTTC

D gene: TRBD1
clone size: -
J gene: TRBJ1-5
V gene: TRBV30
CDR3 protein: CAWALTGNQPQHF
CDR3 DNA: TGTGCCTGGGCCCTGACAGGGAATCAGCCCCAGCATTTT

D gene: -
clone size: few
J gene: TRBJ2-3
V gene: TRBV2
CDR3 protein: CASSYTGSDTQYF
CDR3 DNA: TGTGCCAGCAGTTACACAGGGTCAGATACGCAGTATTTT

D gene: -
clone size: -
J gene: TRBJ1-5
V gene: TRBV4-2
CDR3 protein: CASSQEPGAGDQPQHF
CDR3 DNA: TGTGCCAGCAGCCAAGAGCCGGGGGCAGGGGATCAGCCCCAGCATTTT

D gene: TRBD2
clone size: -
J gene: TRBJ2-5
V gene: TRBV5-4
CDR3 protein: CASSLATGTSLQETQYF
CDR3 DNA: TGTGCCAGCAGCTTGGCCACCGGGACTAGCCTTCAAGAGACCCAGTACTTC

D gene: -
clone size: few
J gene: TRBJ1-1
V gene: TRBV7-2
CDR3 protein: CASSLDRDPVHTEAFF
CDR3 DNA: TGTGCCAGCAGCTTAGATAGGGATCCGGTCCACACTGAAGCTTTCTTT